This T cell receptor (beta chain) was sequenced in a study of CD4+ T cells in melanoma (dated by TCRdb to the early 2020s). Regarding the study in general: The study investigated neoantigen-specific CD4+ T cells in human melanoma.

The receptor library was made with the immunoSEQ multiplex PCR assay. TCRdb holds this immuneACCESS table with in-frame rearrangements only. Some clones are missing; in checked studies, unresolved V genes explain under half, and the rest has no known cause. The sample table holds about 5,000 clones, of which 55% to 80% were seen once. The top ten clones comprise roughly 22% of the sample. About this clone itself: The specificity of this receptor is unknown. No base quality values were provided; no much bigger clone lies one nucleotide off.

Donors were patients with melanoma. What the work shows at the level of the full study, not this receptor alone: Diverse differentiation states were reported to be shown by neoantigen-specific CD4+ T cells in melanoma. The report described a correlation between neoantigen-specific CD4+ T cells and the function of CD8+ T cells, macrophages and B cells.

Material for sequencing was cells from a culture (not recorded whether cultured in vitro). This TCR was recovered from a human donor with melanoma.

The CDR3 protein sequence reads: CSASRTSGEYNEQFF. The DNA is as follows: TGCAGTGCTAGTAGGACTAGCGGGGAGTACAATGAGCAGTTCTTC. Here the chain combines TRBV20-1 and TRBJ2-1; 12 central bases correspond to TRBD2. V is pruned by 3 bases and J by 4 bases, leaving 4 bases of the junction without a gene match. CDR1 and CDR2 are read off the germline V gene (reference sequence) as DFQATT and SNEGSKA. Taken from cysteine to phenylalanine, the CDR3 has 15 residues. Here the CDR3 DNA is all that survives: 45 bases in frame from base 1.